These 14 T cell receptor beta chains share one sample of origin, sequenced in a study of regulatory T cells in long-lasting Graves disease. Building the TCR beta libraries relied on iRepertoire HTBI primers, and CDR3 regions underwent Arm-PCR. TCRdb independently ran MiXCR on the multiplex PCR reads; one entry per CDR3 protein. The sample has under 450,000 distinct CDR3 sequences, roughly 23% seen once; the top ten hold 28%. Time point defined: persistent/refractory GD, antithyroid drugs over 5 years with positive TRAb. Extracted RNA from PBMCs served as the source of the TCR library. Sample: peripheral blood mononuclear cells (PBMCs), taken when the disease was refractory, from a patient treated with antithyroid drugs. The receptors here all came from a woman aged 40-49 years with Graves disease.

This clonotype was counted at least ten times. A junction boundary mismatches the germline segment, possibly from a read error. The chain is built from TRBV28 and TRBJ2-7, with unresolved D. The CDR3 extends over 16 amino acids. Per the germline V gene, CDR1 is MDHEN and CDR2 is SYDVKM. CDR3 residues: CVSSLFGGRSSYEQYF. In DNA form, the CDR3 reads TGTGTCAGCAGTTTATTTGGCGGCAGAAGTTCCTACGAGCAGTACTTC. The variable domain in full, completed from reference TRBV28 and TRBJ2-7, reads DVKVTQSSRYLVKRTGEKVFLECVQDMDHENMFWYRQDPGLGLRLIYFSYDVKMKEKGDIPEGYSVSREKKERFSLILESASTNQTSMYLCVSSLFGGRSSYEQYFGPGTRLTVT.

This clonotype has a handful of counts. The chain joins TRBV6-2 or TRBV6-3 to TRBJ2-7; D unclear. This CDR3 comprises 12 residues. Germline lookup yields CDR1 MNHEY and CDR2 SVGEGT. Trimming cost V 1 base and J 3 bases, with 4 bases left between them. CDR3 bases: TGTGCCAGCAGTTACTACGTCTACGAGCAGTACTTC. Translated, it gives CASSYYVYEQYF.

This clonotype came up many times. This sequence joins TRBV28 and TRBJ2-4; D not certain. Germline-derived CDR1 and CDR2 are MDHEN and SYDVKM. The V and J ends lost 6 bases and 10 bases respectively, with 10 bases between them. This CDR3 has 11 residues. The DNA for the CDR3 is TGTGCCAGCAGCCCTGGTTTTATTCAGTACTTC. Translation: CASSPGFIQYF.

This clonotype was seen many times. The V gene is TRBV2, the J gene TRBJ2-4; D remains ambiguous. Germline lookup yields CDR1 SNHLY and CDR2 FYNNEI. This CDR3 spans 18 amino acids. Trimming left V 6 bases short and J 5 bases short, with 26 bases between. CDR3 bases: TGTGCCAGCAGCCGAGCAGTGATCCGCCGGTCCCTACAAAACATTCAGTACTTC. Protein: CASSRAVIRRSLQNIQYF.

This clonotype appeared a single time. The chain joins TRBV29-1 to TRBJ2-1; 9 bases align to TRBD2. CDR1 is SQVTM and CDR2 is ANQGSEA in the germline V gene. Germline trimming cut 5 bases from V and 7 bases from J; bases unmatched to any gene: 9. This CDR3 contains 14 residues. The DNA of the CDR3 is TGCAGCGTTTGGCGGGAGGGCCAAATTAATGAGCAGTTCTTC. Protein product: CSVWREGQINEQFF.

The V and J genes are TRBV4-2 and TRBJ2-5; the match to TRBD1 covers 7 bases. This CDR3 has 14 amino acids. Per the germline V gene, CDR1 is LGHNA and CDR2 is YNFKEQ. After removal of 4 bases from V and 0 bases from J, the junction contained 2 bases not matched to a gene. The CDR3 region is CASSRQGDQETQYF. The DNA of the CDR3 is TGTGCCAGCAGCCGTCAGGGGGACCAAGAGACCCAGTACTTC.

By share of the sample, this clonotype is medium-sized. This sequence joins TRBV12-3 or TRBV12-4 and TRBJ2-7; a weak D match, TRBD2 (5 bases). With 2 bases removed from V and 5 bases from J, the gap between germline ends came to 10 bases. The CDR3 covers 13 residues. CDR3 bases: TGTGCCAGCAGTTTAAGAGGGCCCGACGAGCAGTACTTC. Translated: CASSLRGPDEQYF.

This clonotype was detected a few times. The rearrangement joins TRBV28 to TRBJ1-4; D is undetermined. CDR1 is MDHEN and CDR2 is SYDVKM in the germline V gene. The V end lost 4 bases, the J end lost 4 bases, and 16 bases lay between the germline ends. The CDR3 has 16 residues. CDR3 loop: CASSSGVGHGNEKLFF. DNA of the CDR3: TGTGCCAGCAGTTCCGGCGTCGGGCACGGTAATGAAAAACTGTTTTTT.

The chain links TRBV7-3 to TRBJ2-1; 8 nucleotides agree with TRBD2. CDR3 length: 16 amino acids. Germline CDR1 is SGHTA and CDR2 is FQGTGA. The V gene end was trimmed by 3 bases and the J gene end by 9 bases; junction bases not matched to a gene: 13. The CDR3: CASSFLPSGSGSEQFF. The CDR3, as DNA: TGTGCCAGCAGCTTCCTCCCCAGCGGGAGTGGTAGTGAGCAGTTCTTC.

The chain carries TRBV28 and TRBJ1-1; the match to TRBD1 covers 7 bases. The trim removed 1 base at V and 3 bases at J, leaving 5 bases unmatched. The CDR3 extends over 15 amino acids. Germline CDR1 MDHEN, CDR2 SYDVKM. The CDR3, as DNA: TGTGCCAGCAGTTTATTGGGACAGATTTACACTGAAGCTTTCTTT. It is translated as CASSLLGQIYTEAFF.

This clonotype was seen at least ten times. J is TRBJ1-5 and V is TRBV28; D call uncertain. Germline V gene data show CDR1 as MDHEN and CDR2 as SYDVKM. This CDR3 has 13 amino acids. Trimming pared 5 bases from V and 4 bases from J, leaving 9 bases between. The CDR3 region has the DNA TGTGCCAGCAGTCCGCTACTAAATCAGCCCCAGCATTTT. It is translated as CASSPLLNQPQHF.

The V gene is TRBV29-1, the J gene TRBJ1-1; 7 bases align to TRBD1. V shed 6 bases, J shed 2 bases, and the junction held 6 bases outside the gene matches. CDR1 is SQVTM, CDR2 ANQGSEA, per germline. This CDR3 is built from 13 residues. The DNA for the CDR3 is TGCAGCGTGGGGACAGAACTAAACACTGAAGCTTTCTTT. Amino acid sequence: CSVGTELNTEAFF.

This clonotype showed up just a few times. At one end, the junction sequence differs from germline, possibly due to a read error. The chain is built from TRBV4-2 and TRBJ2-7; 10 bases map to TRBD1. Germline V gene sequence: CDR1 LGHNA, CDR2 YNFKEQ. The CDR3 extends over 14 amino acids. CDR3 amino acids: CANSRAGQGYEQYF. The CDR3, as DNA: TGTGCCAACAGCCGTGCGGGACAGGGGTACGAGCAGTACTTC.

The chain is built from TRBV5-6 and TRBJ2-2, with D unclear. Per the germline V gene, CDR1 is SGHDT and CDR2 is YYEEEE. This CDR3 contains 15 residues. V was cut by 4 bases and J by 1 base, with 11 bases left in between. CDR3 in DNA: TGTGCCAGCAGCCCCCCCTGGGGGAACACCGGGGAGCTGTTTTTT. As protein: CASSPPWGNTGELFF.